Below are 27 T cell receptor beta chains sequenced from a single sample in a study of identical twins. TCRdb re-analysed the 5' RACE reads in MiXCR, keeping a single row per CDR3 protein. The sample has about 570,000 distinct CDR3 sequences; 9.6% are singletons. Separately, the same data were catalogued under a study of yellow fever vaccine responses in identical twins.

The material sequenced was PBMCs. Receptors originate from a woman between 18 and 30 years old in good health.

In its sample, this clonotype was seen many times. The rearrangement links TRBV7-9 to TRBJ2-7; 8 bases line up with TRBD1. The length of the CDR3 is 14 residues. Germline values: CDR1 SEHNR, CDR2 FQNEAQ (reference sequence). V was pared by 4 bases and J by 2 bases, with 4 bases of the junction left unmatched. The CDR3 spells CASSSDRVPYEQYF. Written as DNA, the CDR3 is TGTGCCAGCAGCTCGGACAGGGTGCCCTACGAGCAGTACTTC.

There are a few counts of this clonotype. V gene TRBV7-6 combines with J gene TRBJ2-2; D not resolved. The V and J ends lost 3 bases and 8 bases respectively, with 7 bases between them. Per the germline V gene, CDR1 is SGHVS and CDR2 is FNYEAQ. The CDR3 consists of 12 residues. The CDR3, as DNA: TGTGCCAGCAGCTTGGGCCTGGGGGAGCTGTTTTTT. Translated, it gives CASSLGLGELFF.

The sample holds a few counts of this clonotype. The CDR3 DNA reads as TGTGCCACCAGCGGCACTTGGGACACCTACAATGAGCAGTTCTTC. Its protein is CATSGTWDTYNEQFF. J is TRBJ2-1 and V is TRBV15; D might be TRBD1 (6 bases). Germline loops: CDR1 LNHNV, CDR2 YYDKDF (reference sequence). V was clipped by 5 bases and J by 2 bases, with 13 bases between them. CDR3 length equals 15 residues.

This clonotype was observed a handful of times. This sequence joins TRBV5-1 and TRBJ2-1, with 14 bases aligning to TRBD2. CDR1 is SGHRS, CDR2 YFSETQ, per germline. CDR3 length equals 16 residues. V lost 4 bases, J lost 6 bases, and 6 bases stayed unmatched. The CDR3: CASSTQGLAGVNEQFF. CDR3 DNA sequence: TGCGCCAGCAGCACCCAGGGACTAGCGGGAGTCAATGAGCAGTTCTTC.

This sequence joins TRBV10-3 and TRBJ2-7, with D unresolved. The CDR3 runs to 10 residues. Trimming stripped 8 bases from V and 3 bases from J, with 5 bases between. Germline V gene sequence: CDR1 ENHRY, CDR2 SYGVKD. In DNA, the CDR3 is TGTGCCATCGGGAACTACGAGCAGTACTTC. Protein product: CAIGNYEQYF.

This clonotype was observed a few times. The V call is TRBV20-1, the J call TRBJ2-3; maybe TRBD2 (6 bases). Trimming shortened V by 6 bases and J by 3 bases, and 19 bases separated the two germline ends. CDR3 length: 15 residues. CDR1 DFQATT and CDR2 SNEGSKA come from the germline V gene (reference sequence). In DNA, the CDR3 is TGCAGTGCCCTGGCCATGGGTCGGGGGACAGATACGCAGTATTTT. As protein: CSALAMGRGTDTQYF.

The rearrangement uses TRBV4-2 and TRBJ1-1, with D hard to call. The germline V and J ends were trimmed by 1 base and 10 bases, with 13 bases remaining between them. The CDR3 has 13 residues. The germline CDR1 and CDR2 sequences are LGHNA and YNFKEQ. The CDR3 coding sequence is TGTGCCAGCAGCCAAGTACTCGGGGAGGGAGCTTTCTTT. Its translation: CASSQVLGEGAFF.

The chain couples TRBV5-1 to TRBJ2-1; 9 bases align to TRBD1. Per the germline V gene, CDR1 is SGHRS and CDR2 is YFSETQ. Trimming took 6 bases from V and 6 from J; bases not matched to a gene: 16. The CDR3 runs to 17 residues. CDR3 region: CASTMNLPGQGPNEQFF. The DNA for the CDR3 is TGCGCCAGCACCATGAATCTACCGGGACAGGGACCCAATGAGCAGTTCTTC.

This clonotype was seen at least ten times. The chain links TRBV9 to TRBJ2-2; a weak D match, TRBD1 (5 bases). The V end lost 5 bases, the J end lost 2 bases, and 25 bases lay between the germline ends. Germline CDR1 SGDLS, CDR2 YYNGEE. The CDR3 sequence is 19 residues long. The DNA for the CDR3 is TGTGCCAGCAGTGGCCAGTCTTTCGACAGATATTATAACACCGGGGAGCTGTTTTTT. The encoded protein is CASSGQSFDRYYNTGELFF.

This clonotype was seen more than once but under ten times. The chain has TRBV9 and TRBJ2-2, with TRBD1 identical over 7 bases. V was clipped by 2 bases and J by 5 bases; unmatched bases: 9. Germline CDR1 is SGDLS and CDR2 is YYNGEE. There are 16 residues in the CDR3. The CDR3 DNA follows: TGTGCCAGCAGCGTTCAGACAGGGCCTCAAACCGGGGAGCTGTTTTTT. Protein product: CASSVQTGPQTGELFF.

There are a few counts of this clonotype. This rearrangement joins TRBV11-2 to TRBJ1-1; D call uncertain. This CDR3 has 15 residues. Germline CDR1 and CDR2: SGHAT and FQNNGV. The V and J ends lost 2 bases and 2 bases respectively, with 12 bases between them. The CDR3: CASSLTGLFNTEAFF. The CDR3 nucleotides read TGTGCCAGCAGCTTAACCGGGCTATTTAACACTGAAGCTTTCTTT.

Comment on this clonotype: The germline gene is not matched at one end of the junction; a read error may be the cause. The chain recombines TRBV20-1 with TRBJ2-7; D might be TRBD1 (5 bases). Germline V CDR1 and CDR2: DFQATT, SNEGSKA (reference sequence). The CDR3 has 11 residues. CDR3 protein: CNARVGREQYF. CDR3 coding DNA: TGCAATGCTAGAGTGGGGCGCGAGCAGTACTTC.

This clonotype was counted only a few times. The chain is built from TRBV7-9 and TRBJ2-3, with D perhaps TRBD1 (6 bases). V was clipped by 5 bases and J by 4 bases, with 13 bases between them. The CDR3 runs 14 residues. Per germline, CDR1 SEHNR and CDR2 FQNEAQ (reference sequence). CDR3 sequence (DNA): TGTGCCAGCAGCCGACTGACAGGTCCAGATACGCAGTATTTT. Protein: CASSRLTGPDTQYF.

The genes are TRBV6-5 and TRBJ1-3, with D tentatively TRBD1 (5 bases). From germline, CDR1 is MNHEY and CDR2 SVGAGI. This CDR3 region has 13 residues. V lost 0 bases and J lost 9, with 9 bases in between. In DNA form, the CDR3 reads TGTGCCAGCAGTTACTCGGGGGAGGGCACCATATATTTT. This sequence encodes CASSYSGEGTIYF.

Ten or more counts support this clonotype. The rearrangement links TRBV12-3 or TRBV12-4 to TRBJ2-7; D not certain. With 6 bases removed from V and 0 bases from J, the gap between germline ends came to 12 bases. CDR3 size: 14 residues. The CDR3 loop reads CASRKKGGSYEQYF. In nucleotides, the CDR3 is TGTGCCAGCAGGAAAAAAGGCGGCTCCTACGAGCAGTACTTC.

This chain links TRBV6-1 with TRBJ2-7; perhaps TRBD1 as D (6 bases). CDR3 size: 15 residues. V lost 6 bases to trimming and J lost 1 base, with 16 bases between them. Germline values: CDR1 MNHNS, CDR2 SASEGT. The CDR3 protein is CASRKGAGDSYEQYF. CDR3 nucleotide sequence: TGTGCCAGCAGAAAAGGGGCAGGGGATTCCTACGAGCAGTACTTC.

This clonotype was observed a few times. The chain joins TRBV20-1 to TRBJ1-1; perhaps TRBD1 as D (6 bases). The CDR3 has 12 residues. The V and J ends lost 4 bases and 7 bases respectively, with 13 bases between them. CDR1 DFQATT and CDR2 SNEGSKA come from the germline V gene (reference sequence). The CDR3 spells CSATPGGSEAFF. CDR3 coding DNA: TGCAGTGCTACCCCTGGGGGCAGTGAAGCTTTCTTT.

CDR3 amino acids: CASSLSWLSNQPQHF. CDR3 coding DNA: TGTGCCAGCAGTTTGAGTTGGCTTAGCAATCAGCCCCAGCATTTT. The V and J genes are TRBV27 and TRBJ1-5, with no clear D. V was pared by 3 bases and J by 0 bases, with 9 bases between. The CDR3 runs to 15 residues. Germline V gene lookup returns CDR1 MNHEY and CDR2 SMNVEV (reference sequence).

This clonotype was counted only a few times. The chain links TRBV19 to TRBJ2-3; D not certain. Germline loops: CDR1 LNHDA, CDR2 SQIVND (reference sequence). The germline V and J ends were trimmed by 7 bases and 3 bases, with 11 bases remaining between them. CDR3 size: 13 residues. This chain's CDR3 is CASTRSWTDTQYF. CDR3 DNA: TGTGCCAGTACCCGTAGTTGGACAGATACGCAGTATTTT.

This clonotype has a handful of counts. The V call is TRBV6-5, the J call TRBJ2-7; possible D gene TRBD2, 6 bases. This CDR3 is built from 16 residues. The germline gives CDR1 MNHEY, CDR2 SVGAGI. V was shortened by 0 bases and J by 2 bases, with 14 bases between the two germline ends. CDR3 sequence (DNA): TGTGCCAGCAGTTACTCAGGTTCGGGGGTTGCCTACGAGCAGTACTTC. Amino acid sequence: CASSYSGSGVAYEQYF.

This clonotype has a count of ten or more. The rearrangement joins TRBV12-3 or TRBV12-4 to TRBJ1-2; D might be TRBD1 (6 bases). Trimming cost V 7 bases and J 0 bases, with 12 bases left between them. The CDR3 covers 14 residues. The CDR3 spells CASTQGSANYGYTF. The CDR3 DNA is TGTGCCAGCACCCAGGGGTCAGCTAACTATGGCTACACCTTC.

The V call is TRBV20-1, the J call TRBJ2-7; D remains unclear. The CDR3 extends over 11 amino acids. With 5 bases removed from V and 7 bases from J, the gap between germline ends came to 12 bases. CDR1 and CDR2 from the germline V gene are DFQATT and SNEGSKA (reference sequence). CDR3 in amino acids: CSAREVVEQYF. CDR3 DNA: TGCAGTGCTCGCGAGGTGGTGGAGCAGTACTTC.

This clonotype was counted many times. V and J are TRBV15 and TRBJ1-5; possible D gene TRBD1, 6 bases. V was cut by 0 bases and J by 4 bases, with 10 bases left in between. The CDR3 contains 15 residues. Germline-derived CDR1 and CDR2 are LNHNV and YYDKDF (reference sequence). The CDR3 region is CATSRDQGGNQPQHF. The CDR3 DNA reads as TGTGCCACCAGCAGAGATCAAGGGGGAAATCAGCCCCAGCATTTT.

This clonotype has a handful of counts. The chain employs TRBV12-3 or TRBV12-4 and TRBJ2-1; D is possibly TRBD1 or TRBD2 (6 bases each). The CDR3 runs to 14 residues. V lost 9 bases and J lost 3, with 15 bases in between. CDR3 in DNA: TGTGCCAGTCGGGCTGGAGGGGGCTACAATGAGCAGTTCTTC. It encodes CASRAGGGYNEQFF.

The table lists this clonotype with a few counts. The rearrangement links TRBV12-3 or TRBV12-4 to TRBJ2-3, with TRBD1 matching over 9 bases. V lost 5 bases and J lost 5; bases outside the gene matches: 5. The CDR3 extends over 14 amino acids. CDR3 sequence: CASSPGQGLDTQYF. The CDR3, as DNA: TGTGCCAGCAGTCCGGGACAGGGCTTAGATACGCAGTATTTT.

CDR3 amino acids: CATSRDPPGANTGELFF. The CDR3 nucleotides are TGTGCCACCAGCAGAGACCCGCCGGGGGCGAACACCGGGGAGCTGTTTTTT. This chain joins TRBV15 and TRBJ2-2; tentative D call: TRBD2 (6 bases). Germline CDR1 is LNHNV and CDR2 is YYDKDF (reference sequence). The V end was cut by 0 bases, the J end by 0 bases, with 11 bases between. The CDR3 totals 17 residues.

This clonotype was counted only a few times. The CDR3 region is CASSSYSGGYSNEQFF. The CDR3 bases are TGCGCCAGCAGCTCCTATAGCGGGGGCTACTCCAATGAGCAGTTCTTC. The gene calls are TRBV5-1 and TRBJ2-1, with 9 bases lining up with TRBD2. Germline V gene lookup returns CDR1 SGHRS and CDR2 YFSETQ. The length of the CDR3 is 16 residues. J gave up 6 bases and V 3 bases, and 10 bases lay outside the gene matches.